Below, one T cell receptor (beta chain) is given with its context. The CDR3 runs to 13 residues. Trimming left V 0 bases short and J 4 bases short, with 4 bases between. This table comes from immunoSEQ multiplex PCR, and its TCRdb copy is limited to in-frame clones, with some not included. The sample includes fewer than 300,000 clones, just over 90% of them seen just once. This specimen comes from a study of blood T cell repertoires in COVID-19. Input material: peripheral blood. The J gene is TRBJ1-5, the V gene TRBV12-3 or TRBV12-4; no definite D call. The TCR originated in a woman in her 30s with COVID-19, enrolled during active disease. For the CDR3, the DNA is TGTGCCAGCAGTTTAGCTAAAAATCAGCCCCAGCATTTT. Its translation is CASSLAKNQPQHF.